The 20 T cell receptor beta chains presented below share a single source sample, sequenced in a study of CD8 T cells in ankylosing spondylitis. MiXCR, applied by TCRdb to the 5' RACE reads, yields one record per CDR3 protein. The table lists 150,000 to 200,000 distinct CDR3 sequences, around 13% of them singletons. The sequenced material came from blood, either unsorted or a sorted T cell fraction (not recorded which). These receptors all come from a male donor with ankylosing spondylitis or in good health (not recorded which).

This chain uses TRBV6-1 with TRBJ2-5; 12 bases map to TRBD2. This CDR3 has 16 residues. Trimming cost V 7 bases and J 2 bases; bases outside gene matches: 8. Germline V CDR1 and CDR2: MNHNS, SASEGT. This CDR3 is CASTQGTSGLQETQYF. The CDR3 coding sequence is TGTGCCAGCACTCAAGGGACTAGCGGGCTTCAAGAGACCCAGTACTTC.

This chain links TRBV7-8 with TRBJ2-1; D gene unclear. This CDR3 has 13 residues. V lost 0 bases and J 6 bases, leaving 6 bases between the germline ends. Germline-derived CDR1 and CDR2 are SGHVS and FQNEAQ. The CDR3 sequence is CASSLAPGNEQFF. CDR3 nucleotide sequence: TGTGCCAGCAGCTTAGCGCCGGGCAATGAGCAGTTCTTC.

CDR3 sequence: CASSLAPRGGLEDTQYF. The CDR3 DNA reads as TGTGCCAGCAGTTTAGCACCGCGGGGGGGCCTTGAAGATACGCAGTATTTT. The rearrangement joins TRBV12-3 or TRBV12-4 to TRBJ2-3; TRBD2 aligns across 9 bases. The CDR3 extends over 17 amino acids. V was pared by 0 bases and J by 5 bases, with 9 bases of the junction left unmatched.

The CDR3 loop reads CASSAPEGAVGNEQFF. The CDR3 nucleotides are TGTGCCAGCAGCGCACCGGAGGGGGCTGTCGGCAATGAGCAGTTCTTC. The rearrangement joins TRBV2 to TRBJ2-1; possibly TRBD1 for D (7 bases). The V end was cut by 6 bases, the J end by 6 bases, with 21 bases between. Germline V gives CDR1 SNHLY, CDR2 FYNNEI. The length of the CDR3 is 16 residues.

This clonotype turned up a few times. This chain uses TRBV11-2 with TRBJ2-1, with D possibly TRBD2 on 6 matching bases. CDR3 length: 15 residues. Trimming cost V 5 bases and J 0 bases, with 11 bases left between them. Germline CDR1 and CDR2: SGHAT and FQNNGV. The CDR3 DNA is TGTGCCAGCAGCGTTGACGGGAGCTCCTACAATGAGCAGTTCTTC. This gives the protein CASSVDGSSYNEQFF.

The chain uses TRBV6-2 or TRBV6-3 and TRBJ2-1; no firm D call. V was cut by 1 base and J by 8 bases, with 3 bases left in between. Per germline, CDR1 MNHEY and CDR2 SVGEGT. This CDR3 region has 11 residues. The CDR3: CASSYFDEQFF. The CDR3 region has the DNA TGTGCCAGCAGTTACTTCGATGAGCAGTTCTTC.

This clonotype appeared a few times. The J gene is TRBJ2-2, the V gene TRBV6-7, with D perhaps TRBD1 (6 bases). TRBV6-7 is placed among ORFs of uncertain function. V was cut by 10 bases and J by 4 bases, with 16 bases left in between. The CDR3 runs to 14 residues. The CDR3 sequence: CATGDSRGTGELFF. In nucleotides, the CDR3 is TGTGCCACCGGCGATAGCAGGGGCACCGGGGAGCTGTTTTTT.

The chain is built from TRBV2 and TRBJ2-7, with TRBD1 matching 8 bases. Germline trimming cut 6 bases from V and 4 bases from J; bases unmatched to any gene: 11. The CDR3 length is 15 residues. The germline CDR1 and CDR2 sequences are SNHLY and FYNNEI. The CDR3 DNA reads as TGTGCCAGCAGGCTCTGGGGACAGGCGATGTACGAGCAGTACTTC. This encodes CASRLWGQAMYEQYF. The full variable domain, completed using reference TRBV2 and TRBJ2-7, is EPEVTQTPSHQVTQMGQEVILRCVPISNHLYFYWYRQILGQKVEFLVSFYNNEISEKSEIFDDQFSVERPDGSNFTLKIRSTKLEDSAMYFCASRLWGQAMYEQYFGPGTRLTVT.

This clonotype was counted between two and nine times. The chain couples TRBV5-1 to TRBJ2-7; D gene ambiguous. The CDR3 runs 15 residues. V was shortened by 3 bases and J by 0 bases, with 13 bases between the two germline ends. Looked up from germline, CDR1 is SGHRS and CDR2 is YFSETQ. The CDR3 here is CASSSGRPSSYEQYF. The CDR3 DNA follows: TGCGCCAGCAGCTCAGGACGGCCGAGCTCCTACGAGCAGTACTTC. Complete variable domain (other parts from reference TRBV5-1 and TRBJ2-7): KAGVTQTPRYLIKTRGQQVTLSCSPISGHRSVSWYQQTPGQGLQFLFEYFSETQRNKGNFPGRFSGRQFSNSRSEMNVSTLELGDSALYLCASSSGRPSSYEQYFGPGTRLTVT.

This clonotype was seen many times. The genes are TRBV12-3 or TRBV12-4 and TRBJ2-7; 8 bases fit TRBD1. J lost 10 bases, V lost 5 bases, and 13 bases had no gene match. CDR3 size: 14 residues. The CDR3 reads CASSPRQGLRYQYF. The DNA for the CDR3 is TGTGCCAGCAGTCCGCGACAGGGGTTAAGGTATCAGTACTTC.

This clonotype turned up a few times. The CDR3 DNA reads TGCGCCAGCAGCCAAGGAGAGGCGGCAGATACGCAGTATTTT. It is translated as CASSQGEAADTQYF. V usage is TRBV5-1 and J usage is TRBJ2-3; no firm D call. CDR1 and CDR2 (germline): SGHRS, YFSETQ. V was pared by 4 bases and J by 4 bases, with 13 bases between. The CDR3 is 14 amino acids.

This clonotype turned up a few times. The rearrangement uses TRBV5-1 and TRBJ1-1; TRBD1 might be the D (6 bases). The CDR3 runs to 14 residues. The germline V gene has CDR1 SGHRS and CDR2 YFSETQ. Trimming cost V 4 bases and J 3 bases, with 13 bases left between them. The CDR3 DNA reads TGCGCCAGCAGCGGCGGGGGGCCAGACACTGAAGCTTTCTTT. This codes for CASSGGGPDTEAFF.

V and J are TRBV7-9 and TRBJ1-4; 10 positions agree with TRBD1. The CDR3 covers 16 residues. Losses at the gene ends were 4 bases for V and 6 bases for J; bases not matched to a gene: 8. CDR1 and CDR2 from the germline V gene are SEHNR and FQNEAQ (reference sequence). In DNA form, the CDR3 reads TGTGCCAGCAGCTCAAACCCCGGGACAGGGGATGAAAAACTGTTTTTT. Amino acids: CASSSNPGTGDEKLFF.

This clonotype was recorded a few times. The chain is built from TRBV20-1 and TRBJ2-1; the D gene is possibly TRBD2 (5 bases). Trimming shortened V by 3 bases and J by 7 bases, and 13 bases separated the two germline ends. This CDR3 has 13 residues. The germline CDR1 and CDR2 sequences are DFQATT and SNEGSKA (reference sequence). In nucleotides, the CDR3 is TGCAGTGCTAGGACGGGATGGGTGAATGAGCAGTTCTTC. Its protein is CSARTGWVNEQFF.

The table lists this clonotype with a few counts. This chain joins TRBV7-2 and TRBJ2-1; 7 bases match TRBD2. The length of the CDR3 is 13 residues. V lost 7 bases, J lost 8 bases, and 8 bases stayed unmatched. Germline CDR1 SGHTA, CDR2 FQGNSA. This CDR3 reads CASTLSGSHEQFF. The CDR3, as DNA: TGTGCCAGCACACTTAGCGGGTCCCATGAGCAGTTCTTC.

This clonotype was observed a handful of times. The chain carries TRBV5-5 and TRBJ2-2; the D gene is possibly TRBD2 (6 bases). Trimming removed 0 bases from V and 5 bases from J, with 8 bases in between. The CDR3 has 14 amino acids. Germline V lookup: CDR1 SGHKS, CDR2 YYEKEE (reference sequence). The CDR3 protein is CASSLDRGTGELFF. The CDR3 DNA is TGTGCCAGCAGCTTGGACCGGGGGACCGGGGAGCTGTTTTTT.

The DNA of the CDR3 is TGTGCCAGCAGCTTGGCCCATAGCAATCAGCCCCAGCATTTT. This gives the protein CASSLAHSNQPQHF. The genes are TRBV5-6 and TRBJ1-5, with no clear D. This CDR3 is built from 14 residues. The germline CDR1 and CDR2 sequences are SGHDT and YYEEEE. Between the trimmed V and J ends, which lost 0 bases and 0 bases, there was a span of 4 bases.

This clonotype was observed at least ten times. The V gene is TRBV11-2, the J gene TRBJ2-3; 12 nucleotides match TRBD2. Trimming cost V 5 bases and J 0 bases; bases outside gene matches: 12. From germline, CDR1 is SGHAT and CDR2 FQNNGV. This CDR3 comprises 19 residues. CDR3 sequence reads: CASSTLAGGPYISTDTQYF. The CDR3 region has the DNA TGTGCCAGCAGCACCCTAGCGGGAGGGCCTTACATAAGCACAGATACGCAGTATTTT.

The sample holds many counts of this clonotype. CDR3 in amino acids: CASTRDFQREQFF. In DNA form, the CDR3 reads TGCGCCAGCACCCGGGACTTCCAGCGGGAGCAGTTCTTC. The genes are TRBV4-1 and TRBJ2-1; D is possibly TRBD2 (6 bases). Trimming took 7 bases from V and 10 from J, leaving 17 bases between them. The CDR3 loop spans 13 amino acids. Per the germline V gene, CDR1 is MGHRA and CDR2 is YSYEKL.

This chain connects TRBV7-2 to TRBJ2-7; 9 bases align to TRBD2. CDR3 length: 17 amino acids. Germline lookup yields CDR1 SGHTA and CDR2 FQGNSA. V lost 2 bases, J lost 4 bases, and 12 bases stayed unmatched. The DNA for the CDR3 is TGTGCCAGCAGCTTACGGGTAGCGGGAGTTGGAAGGTACGAGCAGTACTTC. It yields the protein CASSLRVAGVGRYEQYF.